One and the same sample provided the 14 T cell receptor beta chains below, sequenced in a study of T cells after yellow fever vaccination. TCRdb used MiXCR to reprocess the 5' RACE reads, holding one entry per CDR3 protein. The sample has some 550,000 distinct CDR3 sequences; under 25% are singletons. The source material was PBMCs, sampled 15 days after the yellow fever booster vaccination. The receptors here all came from a man younger than 45 who received the YFV17D yellow fever vaccine.

The chain combines TRBV20-1 with TRBJ2-7, with 7 bases aligning to TRBD1. The germline gives CDR1 DFQATT, CDR2 SNEGSKA (reference sequence). The CDR3 contains 11 residues. CDR3 sequence reads: CSYRGMYEQYF. The DNA of the CDR3 is TGCAGCTACAGGGGAATGTACGAGCAGTACTTC.

This clonotype was counted between two and nine times. CDR3 sequence (DNA): TGTGCCACCAGCTCCCGTACGGAAAAACGGGATGAGCAGTTCTTC. Its translation is CATSSRTEKRDEQFF. The chain employs TRBV15 and TRBJ2-1; D remains ambiguous. Germline-derived CDR1 and CDR2 are LNHNV and YYDKDF (reference sequence). CDR3 length equals 15 residues. Trimming cost V 5 bases and J 8 bases, with 19 bases left between them. Full variable domain (outside the CDR3, taken from reference TRBV15 and TRBJ2-1): DAMVIQNPRYQVTQFGKPVTLSCSQTLNHNVMYWYQQKSSQAPKLLFHYYDKDFNNEADTPDNFQSRRPNTSFCFLDIRSPGLGDTAMYLCATSSRTEKRDEQFFGPGTRLTVL.

This clonotype was seen a few times. The gene calls are TRBV7-9 and TRBJ2-1, with 14 positions matching TRBD2. With 8 bases clipped from V and 8 bases from J, the junction kept 5 bases outside the gene matches. The CDR3 contains 14 residues. Germline V CDR1 and CDR2: SEHNR, FQNEAQ (reference sequence). The CDR3 DNA is TGTGCCAGCTTGACTAGCGGGAGGGCCGATGAGCAGTTCTTC. Amino acid sequence: CASLTSGRADEQFF.

The rearrangement links TRBV7-2 to TRBJ2-1; D possibly uses TRBD1 or TRBD2 (5 bases each). Germline-derived CDR1 and CDR2 are SGHTA and FQGNSA. This CDR3 region has 13 residues. The V and J ends lost 4 bases and 14 bases respectively, with 18 bases between them. The CDR3 DNA reads TGTGCCAGCAGCTATATGGGACCATTGGTGGAGTTCTTC. It codes for CASSYMGPLVEFF. The whole variable domain, filled in from reference TRBV7-2 and TRBJ2-1, reads GAGVSQSPSNKVTEKGKDVELRCDPISGHTALYWYRQSLGQGLEFLIYFQGNSAPDKSGLPSDRFSAERTGGSVSTLTIQRTQQEDSAVYLCASSYMGPLVEFFGPGTRLTVL.

V usage is TRBV12-3 or TRBV12-4 and J usage is TRBJ2-7; 7 nucleotides match TRBD1. The CDR3 covers 16 residues. The V and J ends lost 3 bases and 4 bases, in that order; junction bases with no gene match: 12. Here the CDR3 reads CASSFSSDRPTYEQYF. CDR3 nucleotides: TGTGCCAGCAGTTTCAGCTCGGACAGGCCCACTTACGAGCAGTACTTC.

This clonotype showed up just a few times. The chain couples TRBV7-9 to TRBJ1-1, with D possibly matching TRBD1 (6 bases). The V end was cut by 0 bases, the J end by 0 bases, with 8 bases between. The V gene's germline CDR1 is SEHNR and CDR2 FQNEAQ (reference sequence). This CDR3 spans 15 amino acids. For the CDR3, the DNA is TGTGCCAGCAGCTTAGCGGGGGCAGTGAACACTGAAGCTTTCTTT. Translation: CASSLAGAVNTEAFF.

V gene TRBV5-1 combines with J gene TRBJ2-3; 7 nucleotides line up with TRBD1. This CDR3 spans 16 amino acids. Looked up from germline, CDR1 is SGHRS and CDR2 is YFSETQ. V lost 0 bases, J lost 1 base, and 5 bases stayed unmatched. In DNA form, the CDR3 reads TGCGCCAGCAGCTTGGACGGACAGGCAGGCACAGATACGCAGTATTTT. Protein product: CASSLDGQAGTDTQYF. Based on the CDR3 plus reference TRBV5-1 and TRBJ2-3, the full variable domain is KAGVTQTPRYLIKTRGQQVTLSCSPISGHRSVSWYQQTPGQGLQFLFEYFSETQRNKGNFPGRFSGRQFSNSRSEMNVSTLELGDSALYLCASSLDGQAGTDTQYFGPGTRLTVL.

There are a few counts of this clonotype. The J gene is TRBJ2-7, the V gene TRBV2, with 7 bases matching TRBD1. Trimming removed 7 bases from V and 5 bases from J; junction bases left unmatched: 8. Germline V gene data show CDR1 as SNHLY and CDR2 as FYNNEI. The CDR3 spans 13 residues. Here the CDR3 DNA reads TGTGCCAGCATGAAAGGACAGGTCGACGAGCAGTACTTC. Translated, it gives CASMKGQVDEQYF.

The rearrangement uses TRBV20-1 and TRBJ2-7; tentative D call: TRBD2 (5 bases). Trimming took off 2 bases at V and 6 bases at J, with 14 bases between the two ends. Germline V gene sequence: CDR1 DFQATT, CDR2 SNEGSKA (reference sequence). This CDR3 region has 13 residues. The CDR3 DNA sequence: TGCAGTGCTAGACTAGTTCCTCGGGGCGAGCAGTACTTC. This encodes CSARLVPRGEQYF.

This chain uses TRBV7-6 with TRBJ1-2, with D perhaps matching TRBD1 (5 bases). CDR1 and CDR2 (germline): SGHVS, FNYEAQ. The CDR3 covers 14 residues. V gave up 4 bases and J gave up 2 bases, with 11 bases separating them. The CDR3 DNA is TGTGCCAGCAGCTCAGGGATTTACAACTATGGCTACACCTTC. Translating gives CASSSGIYNYGYTF.

V and J are TRBV10-3 and TRBJ1-1; TRBD1 agrees at 10 bases. Germline V gene data show CDR1 as ENHRY and CDR2 as SYGVKD. The CDR3 spans 16 residues. The V gene end was trimmed by 2 bases and the J gene end by 4 bases; junction bases not matched to a gene: 7. Here the CDR3 DNA reads TGTGCCATCAGTGAGGCGACAGGGGGCTTGGGCACTGAAGCTTTCTTT. Translating it yields CAISEATGGLGTEAFF.

V usage is TRBV7-6 and J usage is TRBJ1-3; no definite D call. Trimming cost V 4 bases and J 5 bases, with 15 bases left between them. CDR1 SGHVS and CDR2 FNYEAQ come from the germline V gene. CDR3 size: 15 residues. The CDR3 coding sequence is TGTGCCAGCAGCTCGACGAGACAAAATAGAAACACCATATATTTT. It codes for CASSSTRQNRNTIYF.

The chain recombines TRBV20-1 with TRBJ2-1; 13 bases agree with TRBD2. Germline CDR1 and CDR2: DFQATT and SNEGSKA (reference sequence). This CDR3 spans 14 amino acids. The trim removed 5 bases at V and 9 bases at J, leaving 7 bases unmatched. The CDR3 loop is CSAPRTSGRTEQFF. CDR3 nucleotides: TGCAGTGCTCCCCGGACTAGCGGGAGAACTGAGCAGTTCTTC.

The sample holds a few counts of this clonotype. This chain joins TRBV12-3 or TRBV12-4 and TRBJ2-2; D gene uncertain. Trimming removed 3 bases from V and 7 bases from J, with 9 bases in between. This CDR3 is 13 amino acids long. The CDR3 nucleotides read TGTGCCAGCAGTTTGAGGCCTGGCGGGGAGCTGTTTTTT. As protein: CASSLRPGGELFF.